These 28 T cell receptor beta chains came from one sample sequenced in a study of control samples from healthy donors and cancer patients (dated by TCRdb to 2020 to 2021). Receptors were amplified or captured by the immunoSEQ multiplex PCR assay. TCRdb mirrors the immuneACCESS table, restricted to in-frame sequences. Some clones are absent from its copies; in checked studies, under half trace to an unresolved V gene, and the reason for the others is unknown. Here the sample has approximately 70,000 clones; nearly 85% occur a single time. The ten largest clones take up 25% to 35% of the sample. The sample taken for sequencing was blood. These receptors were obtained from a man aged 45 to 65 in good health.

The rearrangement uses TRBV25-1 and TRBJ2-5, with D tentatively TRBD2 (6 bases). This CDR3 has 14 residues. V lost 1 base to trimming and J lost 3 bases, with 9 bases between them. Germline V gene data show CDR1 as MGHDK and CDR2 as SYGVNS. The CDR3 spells CASSELGEEETQYF. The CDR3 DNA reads TGTGCCAGCAGTGAATTAGGGGAGGAAGAGACCCAGTACTTC. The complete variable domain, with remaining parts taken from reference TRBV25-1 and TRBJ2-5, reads EADIYQTPRYLVIGTGKKITLECSQTMGHDKMYWYQQDPGMELHLIHYSYGVNSTEKGDLSSESTVSRIRTEHFPLTLESARPSHTSQYLCASSELGEEETQYFGPGTRLLVL.

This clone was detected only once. DNA for the CDR3: TGTGCCAGCAGTGAAGGAGACTTAATCTCTGGAAACACCATATATTTT. Its translation is CASSEGDLISGNTIYF. The V call is TRBV25-1, the J call TRBJ1-3, with D uncertain. Germline CDR1 and CDR2: MGHDK and SYGVNS. V lost 2 bases and J 0 bases, leaving 11 bases between the germline ends. This CDR3 is built from 16 residues.

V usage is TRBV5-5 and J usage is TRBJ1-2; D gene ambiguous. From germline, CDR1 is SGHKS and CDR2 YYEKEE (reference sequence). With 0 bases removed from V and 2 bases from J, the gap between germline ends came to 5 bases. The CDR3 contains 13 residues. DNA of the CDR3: TGTGCCAGCAGCTTGGGCAGCAACTATGGCTACACCTTC. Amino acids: CASSLGSNYGYTF. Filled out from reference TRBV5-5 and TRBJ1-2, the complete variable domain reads DAGVTQSPTHLIKTRGQQVTLRCSPISGHKSVSWYQQVLGQGPQFIFQYYEKEERGRGNFPDRFSARQFPNYSSELNVNALLLGDSALYLCASSLGSNYGYTFGSGTRLTVV.

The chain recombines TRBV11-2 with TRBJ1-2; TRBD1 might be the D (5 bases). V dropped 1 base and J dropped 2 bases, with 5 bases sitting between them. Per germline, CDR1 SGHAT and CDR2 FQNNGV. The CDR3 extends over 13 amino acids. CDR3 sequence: CASSLGGNYGYTF. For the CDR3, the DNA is TGTGCCAGCAGCTTAGGGGGGAACTATGGCTACACCTTC.

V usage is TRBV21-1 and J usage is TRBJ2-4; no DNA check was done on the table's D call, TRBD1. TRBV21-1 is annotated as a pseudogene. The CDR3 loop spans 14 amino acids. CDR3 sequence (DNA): TGTGCCAGCAGCTCAGGGCACGCCAAAAACATTCAGTACTTC. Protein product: CASSSGHAKNIQYF.

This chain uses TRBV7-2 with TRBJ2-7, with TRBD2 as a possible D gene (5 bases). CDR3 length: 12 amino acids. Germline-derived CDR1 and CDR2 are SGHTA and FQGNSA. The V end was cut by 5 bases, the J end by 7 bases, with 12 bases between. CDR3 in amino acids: CASSQLGVEQYF. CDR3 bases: TGTGCCAGCAGCCAACTGGGAGTAGAGCAGTACTTC.

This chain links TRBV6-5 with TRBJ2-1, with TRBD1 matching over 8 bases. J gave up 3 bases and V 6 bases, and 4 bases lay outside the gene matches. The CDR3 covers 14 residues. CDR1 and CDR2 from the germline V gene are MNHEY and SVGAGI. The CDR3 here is CASRRQGNYNEQFF. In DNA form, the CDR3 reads TGTGCCAGCAGGCGACAGGGGAACTACAATGAGCAGTTCTTC.

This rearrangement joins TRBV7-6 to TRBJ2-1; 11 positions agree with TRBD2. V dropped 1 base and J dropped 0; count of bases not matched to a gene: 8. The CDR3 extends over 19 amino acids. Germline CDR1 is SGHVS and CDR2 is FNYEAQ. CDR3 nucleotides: TGTGCCAGCAGCTTAGTAGGGGGCCTAGCGGGGGGCTCCTACAATGAGCAGTTCTTC. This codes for CASSLVGGLAGGSYNEQFF.

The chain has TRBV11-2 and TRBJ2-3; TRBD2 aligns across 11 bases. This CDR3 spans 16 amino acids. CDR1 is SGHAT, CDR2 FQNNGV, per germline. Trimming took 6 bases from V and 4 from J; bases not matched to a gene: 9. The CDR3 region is CASRILAGGWADTQYF. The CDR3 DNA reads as TGTGCCAGCAGGATCCTAGCGGGAGGTTGGGCAGATACGCAGTATTTT.

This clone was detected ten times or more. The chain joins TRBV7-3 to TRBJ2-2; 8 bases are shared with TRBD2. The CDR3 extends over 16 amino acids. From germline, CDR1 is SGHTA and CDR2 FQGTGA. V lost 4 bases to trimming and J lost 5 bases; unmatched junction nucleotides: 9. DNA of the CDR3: TGTGCCAGCAGCTCTTCTCCTAGCGGGCCTACCGGGGAGCTGTTTTTT. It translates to CASSSSPSGPTGELFF.

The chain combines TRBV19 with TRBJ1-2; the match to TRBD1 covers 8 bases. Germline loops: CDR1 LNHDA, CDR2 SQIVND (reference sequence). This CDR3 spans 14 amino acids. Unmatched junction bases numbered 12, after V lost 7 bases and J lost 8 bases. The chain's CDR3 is CASTGQGKGVGYTF. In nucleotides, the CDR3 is TGTGCCAGTACTGGACAGGGCAAAGGTGTGGGCTACACCTTC.

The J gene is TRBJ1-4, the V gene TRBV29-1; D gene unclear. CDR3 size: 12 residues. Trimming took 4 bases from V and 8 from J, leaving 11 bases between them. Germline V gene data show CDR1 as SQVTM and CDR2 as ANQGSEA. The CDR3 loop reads CSVGGFGEKLFF. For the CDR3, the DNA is TGCAGCGTTGGCGGGTTTGGGGAAAAACTGTTTTTT.

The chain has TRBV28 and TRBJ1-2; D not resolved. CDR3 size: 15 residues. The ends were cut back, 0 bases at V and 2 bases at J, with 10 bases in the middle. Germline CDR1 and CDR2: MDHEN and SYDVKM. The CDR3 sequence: CASSLWGSRNYGYTF. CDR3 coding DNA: TGTGCCAGCAGTTTATGGGGGTCGAGGAACTATGGCTACACCTTC.

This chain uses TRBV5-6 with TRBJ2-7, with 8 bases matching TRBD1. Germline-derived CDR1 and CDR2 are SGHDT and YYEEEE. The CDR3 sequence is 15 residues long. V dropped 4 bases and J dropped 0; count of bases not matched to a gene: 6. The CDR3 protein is CASSPETGVSYEQYF. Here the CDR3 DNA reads TGTGCCAGCAGCCCGGAGACAGGGGTCTCCTACGAGCAGTACTTC. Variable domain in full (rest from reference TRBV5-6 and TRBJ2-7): DAGVTQSPTHLIKTRGQQVTLRCSPKSGHDTVSWYQQALGQGPQFIFQYYEEEERQRGNFPDRFSGHQFPNYSSELNVNALLLGDSALYLCASSPETGVSYEQYFGPGTRLTVT.

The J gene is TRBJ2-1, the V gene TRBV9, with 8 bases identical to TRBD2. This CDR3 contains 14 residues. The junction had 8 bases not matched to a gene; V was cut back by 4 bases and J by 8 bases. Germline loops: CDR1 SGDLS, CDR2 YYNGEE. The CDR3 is CASSTGLDADEQFF. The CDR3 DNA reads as TGTGCCAGCAGCACGGGACTAGATGCCGATGAGCAGTTCTTC.

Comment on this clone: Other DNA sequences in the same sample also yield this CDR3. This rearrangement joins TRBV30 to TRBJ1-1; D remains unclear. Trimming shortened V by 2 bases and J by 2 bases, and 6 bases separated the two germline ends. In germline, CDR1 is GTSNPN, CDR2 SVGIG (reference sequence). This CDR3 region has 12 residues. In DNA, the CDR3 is TGTGCCTGGAGTACAGAAAACACTGAAGCTTTCTTT. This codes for CAWSTENTEAFF.

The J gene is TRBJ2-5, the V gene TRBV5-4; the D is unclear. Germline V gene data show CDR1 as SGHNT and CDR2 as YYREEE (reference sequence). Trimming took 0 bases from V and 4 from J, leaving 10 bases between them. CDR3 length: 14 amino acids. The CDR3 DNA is TGTGCCAGCAGCTTGGGGCCCCTCGGAGAGACCCAGTACTTC. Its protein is CASSLGPLGETQYF.

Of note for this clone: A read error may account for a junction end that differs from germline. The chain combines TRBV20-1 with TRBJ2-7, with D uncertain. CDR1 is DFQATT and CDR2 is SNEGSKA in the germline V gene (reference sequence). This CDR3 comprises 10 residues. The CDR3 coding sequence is TGCAGTGCGAGAGATTACGAGCAGTACTTC. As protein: CSARDYEQYF.

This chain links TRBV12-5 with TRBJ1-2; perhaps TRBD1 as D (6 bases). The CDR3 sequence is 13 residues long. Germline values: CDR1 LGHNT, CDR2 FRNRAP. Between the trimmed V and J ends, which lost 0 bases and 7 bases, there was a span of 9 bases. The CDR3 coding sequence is TGTGCTAGTGGTTTGGTAGAAGGGGGTGGCTACACCTTC. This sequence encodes CASGLVEGGGYTF.

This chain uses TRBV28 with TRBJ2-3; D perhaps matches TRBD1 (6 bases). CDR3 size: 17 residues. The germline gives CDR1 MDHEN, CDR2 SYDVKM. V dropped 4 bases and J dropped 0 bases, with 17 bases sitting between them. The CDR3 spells CASSSKSGDASTDTQYF. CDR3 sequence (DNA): TGTGCCAGCAGTTCAAAGTCAGGGGACGCTAGCACAGATACGCAGTATTTT.

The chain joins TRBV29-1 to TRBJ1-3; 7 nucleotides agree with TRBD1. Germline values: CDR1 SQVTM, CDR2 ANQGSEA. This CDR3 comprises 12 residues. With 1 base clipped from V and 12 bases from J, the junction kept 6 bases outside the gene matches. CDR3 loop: CSVEGSGTDIYF. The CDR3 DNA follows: TGCAGCGTTGAAGGGTCTGGGACAGACATATATTTT.

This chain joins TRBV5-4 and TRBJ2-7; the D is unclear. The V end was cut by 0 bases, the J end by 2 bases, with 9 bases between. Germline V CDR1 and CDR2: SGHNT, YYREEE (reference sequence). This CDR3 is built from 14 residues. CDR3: CASSLERDPYEQYF. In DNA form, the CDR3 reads TGTGCCAGCAGCTTGGAGCGAGATCCCTACGAGCAGTACTTC. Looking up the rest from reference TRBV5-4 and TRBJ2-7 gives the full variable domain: ETGVTQSPTHLIKTRGQQVTLRCSSQSGHNTVSWYQQALGQGPQFIFQYYREEENGRGNFPPRFSGLQFPNYSSELNVNALELDDSALYLCASSLERDPYEQYFGPGTRLTVT.

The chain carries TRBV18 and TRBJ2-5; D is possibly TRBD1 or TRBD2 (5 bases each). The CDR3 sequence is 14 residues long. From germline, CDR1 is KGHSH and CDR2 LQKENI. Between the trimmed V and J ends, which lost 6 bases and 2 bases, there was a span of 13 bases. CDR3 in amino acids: CASSFRDGQETQYF. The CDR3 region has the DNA TGTGCCAGCTCCTTCCGGGACGGGCAAGAGACCCAGTACTTC.

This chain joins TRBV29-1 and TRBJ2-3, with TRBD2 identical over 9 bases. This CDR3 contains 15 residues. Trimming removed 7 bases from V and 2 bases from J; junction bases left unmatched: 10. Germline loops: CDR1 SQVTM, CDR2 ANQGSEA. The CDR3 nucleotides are TGCAGCGCGATGGGGACTAGCTTTTCCACAGATACGCAGTATTTT. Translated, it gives CSAMGTSFSTDTQYF.

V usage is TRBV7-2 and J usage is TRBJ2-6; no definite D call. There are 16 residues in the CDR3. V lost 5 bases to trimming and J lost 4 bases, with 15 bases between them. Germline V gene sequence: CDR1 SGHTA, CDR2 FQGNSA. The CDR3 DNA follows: TGTGCCAGCAGCCTTTTTTCACTGAACGGGGCCAACGTCCTGACTTTC. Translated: CASSLFSLNGANVLTF.

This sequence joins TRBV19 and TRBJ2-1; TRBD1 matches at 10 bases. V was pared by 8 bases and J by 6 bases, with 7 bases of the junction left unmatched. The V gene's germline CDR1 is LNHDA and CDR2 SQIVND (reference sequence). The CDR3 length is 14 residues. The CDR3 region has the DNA TGTGCCAGTTTAGACAGGGGGCAGGTCAATGAGCAGTTCTTC. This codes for CASLDRGQVNEQFF.

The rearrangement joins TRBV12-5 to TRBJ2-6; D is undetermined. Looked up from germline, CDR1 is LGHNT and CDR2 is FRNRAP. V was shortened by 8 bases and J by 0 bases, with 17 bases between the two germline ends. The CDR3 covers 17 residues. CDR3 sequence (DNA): TGTGCTAGTCGGTCACAGCCTTTAACCTCTGGGGCCAACGTCCTGACTTTC. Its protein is CASRSQPLTSGANVLTF.

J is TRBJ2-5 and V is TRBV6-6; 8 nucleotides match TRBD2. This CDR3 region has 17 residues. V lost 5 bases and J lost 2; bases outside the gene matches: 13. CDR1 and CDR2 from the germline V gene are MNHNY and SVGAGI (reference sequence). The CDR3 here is CASSRPLGGGRQETQYF. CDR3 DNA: TGTGCCAGCAGTCGCCCACTCGGGGGGGGGCGGCAAGAGACCCAGTACTTC.